Listed below are T cell receptor beta chains from one sample, sequenced in a study of blood T cell repertoires in COVID-19. Using immunoSEQ multiplex PCR, the repertoire was profiled, and TCRdb retains in-frame clones only, with some absent. Of 250,000 or so clones in the sample, approximately 86% are singletons; the top ten hold about 7.1%. Specimen: peripheral blood. The receptors originated from a woman aged 70-85 years with active or convalescent COVID-19. Each CDR3 is given with its conserved first and last residue. A D gene is named only where the DNA matches it firmly. The size entry is marked missing in some rows and otherwise reads once, few, many or a size class.

D gene: TRBD2; clone size: few; J gene: TRBJ2-3; V gene: TRBV29-1; CDR3 DNA: TGCAGCGCTCAGCGGGCTAGCGGGGCAGATACGCAGTATTTT; CDR3 protein: CSAQRASGADTQYF
D gene: NA; clone size: NA; J gene: TRBJ1-2; V gene: TRBV19; CDR3 DNA: TGTGCCAGTAGTACTAGGTCAGGGGGCTACACCTTC; CDR3 protein: CASSTRSGGYTF
D gene: NA; clone size: NA; J gene: TRBJ1-4; V gene: TRBV4-3; CDR3 DNA: TGCGCCAGCAGCCCCCAGGGTCAGCCCAATGAAAAACTGTTTTTT; CDR3 protein: CASSPQGQPNEKLFF
D gene: TRBD1; clone size: NA; J gene: TRBJ2-1; V gene: TRBV2; CDR3 DNA: TGTGCCAGCAGTCGGGACAGGCGGGAGCAGTTCTTC; CDR3 protein: CASSRDRREQFF
D gene: NA; clone size: few; J gene: TRBJ2-1; V gene: TRBV5-1; CDR3 DNA: TGCGCCAGTATTAGGGGTTTTGAGCAGTTCTTC; CDR3 protein: CASIRGFEQFF
D gene: NA; clone size: NA; J gene: TRBJ1-1; V gene: TRBV5-8; CDR3 DNA: TGTGCCAGCAGCTTCCACAGTGAAGCTTTCTTT; CDR3 protein: CASSFHSEAFF
D gene: NA; clone size: NA; J gene: TRBJ2-7; V gene: TRBV11-2; CDR3 DNA: TGTGCCAGCAGCCTCATCGAGACAGCATTTTACGAGCAGTACTTC; CDR3 protein: CASSLIETAFYEQYF
D gene: NA; clone size: NA; J gene: TRBJ1-5; V gene: TRBV7-2; CDR3 DNA: TGTGCCAGCAGCTCCTTCAGGGGTACGCAGCCCCAGCATTTT; CDR3 protein: CASSSFRGTQPQHF
D gene: TRBD1; clone size: NA; J gene: TRBJ2-1; V gene: TRBV11-3; CDR3 DNA: TGTGCCAGCAGCTCAACAGGGGACGATGAGCAGTTCTTC; CDR3 protein: CASSSTGDDEQFF
D gene: TRBD2; clone size: NA; J gene: TRBJ2-7; V gene: TRBV29-1; CDR3 DNA: TGCAGCGTTGACGTTCCCAAGGGCGGGGGGAAAAGAGGCGAGCAGTACTTC; CDR3 protein: CSVDVPKGGGKRGEQYF
D gene: TRBD2; clone size: NA; J gene: TRBJ2-3; V gene: TRBV7-9; CDR3 DNA: TGTGCCAGCAGAAGCGGGGCTACAGATACGCAGTATTTT; CDR3 protein: CASRSGATDTQYF
D gene: NA; clone size: NA; J gene: TRBJ2-6; V gene: TRBV6-5; CDR3 DNA: TGTGCCAGCGGACAAACAACTGGGGCCAACGTCCTGACTTTC; CDR3 protein: CASGQTTGANVLTF
D gene: TRBD1; clone size: NA; J gene: TRBJ2-7; V gene: TRBV6-2/TRBV6-3; CDR3 DNA: TGTGCCAGCAGTTACTCGATTCTCCTCGGGACAGCTTTCTACGAGCAGTACTTC; CDR3 protein: CASSYSILLGTAFYEQYF
D gene: NA; clone size: once; J gene: TRBJ2-2; V gene: TRBV27; CDR3 DNA: TGTGCCAGCAGACACGACTCACCCGGGGAGCTGTTTTTT; CDR3 protein: CASRHDSPGELFF
D gene: TRBD2; clone size: NA; J gene: TRBJ2-7; V gene: TRBV2; CDR3 DNA: TGTGCCAGCCTATTAGCGGGCCCTGAAGGGCAGTACTTC; CDR3 protein: CASLLAGPEGQYF
D gene: NA; clone size: NA; J gene: TRBJ1-3; V gene: TRBV24-1; CDR3 DNA: TGTGCCACCAGGGGCCCCGGGGTCTCTGGAAACACCATATATTTT; CDR3 protein: CATRGPGVSGNTIYF